This TCR beta chain is drawn from a study of blood T cells in healthy people across ages. Study as a whole: The capture of about one barcoded beta molecule per two T cells was achieved by template switching.

This clonotype was picked up a small number of times. The antigen remains undetermined. Together with a sample-barcoded 5' primer, a J-beta primer mix was included in a second PCR lasting roughly 6 to 12 cycles. A single record per CDR3 protein comes from TCRdb applying MiXCR to the 5' RACE reads. The sample includes 650,000 or so distinct CDR3 sequences, about 51% of them seen just once. Study observations and caveats: PBMCs went unsorted, and a conclusive naive versus antigen-experienced comparison was therefore prevented.

The CDR3 is 14 amino acids. V lost 6 bases to trimming and J lost 2 bases; unmatched junction nucleotides: 4. At least 6 million PBMCs were isolated per sample. Total RNA was extracted at no less than 5.5 micrograms per sample. Sequencing was carried out using blood. The chain has TRBV12-3 or TRBV12-4 and TRBJ2-1, with 7 bases identical to TRBD1. This TCR came from a woman older than 75 in good health. Here the CDR3 reads CASSRGQAYNEQFF. The CDR3 coding sequence is TGTGCCAGCAGCCGTGGACAGGCCTACAATGAGCAGTTCTTC.